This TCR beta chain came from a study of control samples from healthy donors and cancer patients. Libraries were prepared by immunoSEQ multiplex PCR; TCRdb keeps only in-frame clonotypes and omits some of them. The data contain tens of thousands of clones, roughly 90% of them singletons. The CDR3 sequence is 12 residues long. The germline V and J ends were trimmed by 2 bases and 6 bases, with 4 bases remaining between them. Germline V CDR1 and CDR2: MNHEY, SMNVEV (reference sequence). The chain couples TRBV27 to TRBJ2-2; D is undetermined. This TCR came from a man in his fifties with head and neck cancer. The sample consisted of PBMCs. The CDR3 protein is CASSLLAGELFF. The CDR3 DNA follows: TGTGCCAGCAGTTTACTCGCCGGGGAGCTGTTTTTT.